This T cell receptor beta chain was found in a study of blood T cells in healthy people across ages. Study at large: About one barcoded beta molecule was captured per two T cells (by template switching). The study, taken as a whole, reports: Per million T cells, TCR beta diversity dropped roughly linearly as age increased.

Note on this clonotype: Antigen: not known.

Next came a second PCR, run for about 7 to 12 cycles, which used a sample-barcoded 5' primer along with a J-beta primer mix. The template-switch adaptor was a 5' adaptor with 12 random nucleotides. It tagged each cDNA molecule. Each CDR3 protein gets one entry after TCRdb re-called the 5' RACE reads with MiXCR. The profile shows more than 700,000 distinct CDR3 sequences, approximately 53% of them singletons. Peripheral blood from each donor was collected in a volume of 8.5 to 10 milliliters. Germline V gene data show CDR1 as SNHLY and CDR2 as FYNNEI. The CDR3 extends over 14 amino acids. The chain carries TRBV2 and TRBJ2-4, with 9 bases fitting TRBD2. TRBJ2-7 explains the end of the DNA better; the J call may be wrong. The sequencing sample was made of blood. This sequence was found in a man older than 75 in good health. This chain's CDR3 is CASRVRLADYEQYF. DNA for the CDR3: TGTGCCAGCAGAGTTAGACTAGCGGACTACGAGCAGTACTTC.